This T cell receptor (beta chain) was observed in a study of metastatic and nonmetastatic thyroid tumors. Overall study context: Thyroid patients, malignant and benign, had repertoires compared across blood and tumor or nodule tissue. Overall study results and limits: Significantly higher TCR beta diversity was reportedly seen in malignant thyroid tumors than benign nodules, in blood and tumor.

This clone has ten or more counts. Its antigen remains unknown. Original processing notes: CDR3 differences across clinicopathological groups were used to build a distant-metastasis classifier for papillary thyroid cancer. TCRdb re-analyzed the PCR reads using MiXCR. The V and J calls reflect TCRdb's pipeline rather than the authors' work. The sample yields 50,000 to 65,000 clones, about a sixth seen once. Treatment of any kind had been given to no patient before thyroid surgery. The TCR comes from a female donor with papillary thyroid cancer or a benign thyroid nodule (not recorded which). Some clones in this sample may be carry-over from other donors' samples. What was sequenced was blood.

The CDR3 protein is CASSFDRVSNYGYTF. CDR3 bases: TGTGCCAGCAGCTTTGACAGGGTTTCTAACTATGGCTACACCTTC. The chain employs TRBV11-1 and TRBJ1-2; TRBD1 matches at 7 bases. The CDR3 has 15 amino acids. Trimming at V came to 3 bases and at J to 0 bases, leaving 4 bases not matched to a gene. Looked up from germline, CDR1 is SGHAT and CDR2 is FQDESV (reference sequence).